This TCR beta chain was sequenced during a study of cytomegalovirus exposure and HLA in healthy donors. The germline CDR1 and CDR2 sequences are MNHEY and SMNVEV (reference sequence). This CDR3 spans 16 amino acids. V lost 3 bases and J 1 base, leaving 15 bases between the germline ends. Sequenced by immunoSEQ multiplex PCR; TCRdb stores in-frame clones only, minus some. The sample lists 220,000 or so clones; approximately 87% were seen once. The source of this sequence is a woman under 30 in good health and CMV-seronegative. The rearrangement joins TRBV27 to TRBJ2-5; D might be TRBD2 (6 bases). The sequenced sample consisted of PBMCs. In nucleotides, the CDR3 is TGTGCCAGCAGTTTTCTTGGGGGGAATATCCAAGAGACCCAGTACTTC. This codes for CASSFLGGNIQETQYF.